This passage covers 15 T cell receptor beta chains from one sample sequenced in a study of monozygotic twins with cystic fibrosis. TCRdb's copy holds only in-frame clones and misses some; the assay was immunoSEQ multiplex PCR. Of about 20,000 clones listed, just under 90% are singletons. The specimen was blood. The source of these receptors is a woman in her twenties or thirties with cystic fibrosis.

CDR3 sequence: CASSLGAGGREQYF. CDR3 coding DNA: TGTGCCAGCAGCTTAGGGGCGGGGGGGCGCGAGCAGTACTTC. The genes are TRBV7-8 and TRBJ2-7; TRBD2 agrees at 9 bases. The germline CDR1 and CDR2 sequences are SGHVS and FQNEAQ. This CDR3 spans 14 amino acids. The V and J ends lost 1 base and 6 bases, in that order; junction bases with no gene match: 4.

This rearrangement joins TRBV4-3 to TRBJ1-2; no firm D call. The CDR3 totals 15 residues. Trimming cost V 0 bases and J 0 bases, with 8 bases left between them. Germline V gene lookup returns CDR1 LGHNA and CDR2 YSLEER. The CDR3 protein is CASSQDPASNYGYTF. The CDR3 DNA reads TGCGCCAGCAGCCAAGATCCAGCCTCTAACTATGGCTACACCTTC.

A single count supports this clone. The chain recombines TRBV15 with TRBJ1-5; D is ambiguous. From germline, CDR1 is LNHNV and CDR2 YYDKDF (reference sequence). This CDR3 spans 16 amino acids. V was pared by 1 base and J by 0 bases, with 10 bases between. CDR3 residues: CATSRAQTYSNQPQHF. The CDR3 coding sequence is TGTGCCACCAGCAGAGCCCAGACCTATAGCAATCAGCCCCAGCATTTT.

V is TRBV7-2 and J is TRBJ2-2; 9 bases are shared with TRBD1. Trimming took 3 bases from V and 5 from J; bases not matched to a gene: 4. There are 15 residues in the CDR3. Germline CDR1 and CDR2: SGHTA and FQGNSA. The CDR3 DNA is TGTGCCAGCAGCTTGGGACAGGGAAAAACCGGGGAGCTGTTTTTT. It yields the protein CASSLGQGKTGELFF. Full variable domain (remainder filled in from reference TRBV7-2 and TRBJ2-2): GAGVSQSPSNKVTEKGKDVELRCDPISGHTALYWYRQSLGQGLEFLIYFQGNSAPDKSGLPSDRFSAERTGGSVSTLTIQRTQQEDSAVYLCASSLGQGKTGELFFGEGSRLTVL.

The gene calls are TRBV27 and TRBJ2-2; the match to TRBD1 covers 9 bases. With V trimmed by 5 bases and J by 7 bases, 5 bases remained unmatched. CDR1 and CDR2 (germline): MNHEY, SMNVEV (reference sequence). The CDR3 loop spans 14 amino acids. The CDR3 loop is CASSGGQGVGELFF. The CDR3 coding sequence is TGTGCCAGCAGTGGGGGACAGGGAGTCGGGGAGCTGTTTTTT.

The DNA for the CDR3 is TGTGCCAGCAGCTTGGTTAGCGGGGAAGGCGAGCAGTACTTC. Amino acid sequence: CASSLVSGEGEQYF. The rearrangement links TRBV5-6 to TRBJ2-7; 8 positions agree with TRBD2. Germline CDR1 SGHDT, CDR2 YYEEEE. Trimming at V came to 0 bases and at J to 6 bases, leaving 5 bases not matched to a gene. This CDR3 has 14 residues.

This clone was seen more than once but under ten times. The rearrangement joins TRBV9 to TRBJ1-2; D gene unclear. Germline V gene data show CDR1 as SGDLS and CDR2 as YYNGEE. The CDR3 totals 14 residues. Trimming removed 0 bases at V and 8 bases at J, with 14 bases between. CDR3: CASSVEYGVGGYTF. The CDR3 DNA follows: TGTGCCAGCAGCGTAGAATACGGGGTTGGCGGCTACACCTTC.

V usage is TRBV5-1 and J usage is TRBJ1-3; D unclear. The CDR3 is 14 residues long. Germline V gene sequence: CDR1 SGHRS, CDR2 YFSETQ. V lost 0 bases to trimming and J lost 1 base, with 5 bases between them. CDR3 DNA sequence: TGCGCCAGCAGCTTGGGACAATCTGGAAACACCATATATTTT. Translated: CASSLGQSGNTIYF. Using reference TRBV5-1 and TRBJ1-3 for the parts outside the CDR3, the full variable domain is KAGVTQTPRYLIKTRGQQVTLSCSPISGHRSVSWYQQTPGQGLQFLFEYFSETQRNKGNFPGRFSGRQFSNSRSEMNVSTLELGDSALYLCASSLGQSGNTIYFGEGSWLTVV.

This rearrangement joins TRBV6-1 to TRBJ1-6, with D uncertain. Germline CDR1 reads MNHNS; CDR2 reads SASEGT. This CDR3 spans 15 amino acids. Trimming pared 0 bases from V and 8 bases from J, leaving 11 bases between. CDR3 sequence reads: CASSEAKGGDSPLHF. CDR3 nucleotides: TGTGCCAGCAGTGAAGCTAAGGGAGGAGATTCACCCCTCCACTTT.

V usage is TRBV7-6 and J usage is TRBJ1-5, with TRBD1 matching 7 bases. Germline V lookup: CDR1 SGHVS, CDR2 FNYEAQ. The CDR3 is 15 amino acids. V lost 5 bases, J lost 3 bases, and 7 bases stayed unmatched. This CDR3 is CASSEVGTANQPQHF. The CDR3 DNA reads TGTGCCAGCAGCGAGGTCGGGACAGCCAATCAGCCCCAGCATTTT.

The rearrangement uses TRBV29-1 and TRBJ2-7, with a possible D match to TRBD1 (6 bases). Trimming shortened V by 3 bases and J by 2 bases, and 14 bases separated the two germline ends. Germline V gene sequence: CDR1 SQVTM, CDR2 ANQGSEA. The CDR3 consists of 14 residues. The CDR3 DNA is TGCAGCGTTGATGTACAGGGTGGAACCTACGAGCAGTACTTC. Translation gives CSVDVQGGTYEQYF.

This clone is a singleton in its sample. V usage is TRBV7-9 and J usage is TRBJ1-5; TRBD1 matches 8 bases. The CDR3 is 15 amino acids. Germline values: CDR1 SEHNR, CDR2 FQNEAQ (reference sequence). Germline trimming cut 4 bases from V and 4 bases from J; bases unmatched to any gene: 6. The CDR3 coding sequence is TGTGCCAGCAGCTCGGGACAGGTACGAAATCAGCCCCAGCATTTT. Translating it yields CASSSGQVRNQPQHF.

V and J are TRBV6-4 and TRBJ1-2; D gene uncertain. There are 15 residues in the CDR3. V shed 7 bases and J shed 0 bases, with 15 bases lying between them. Germline assignment: CDR1 MRHNA and CDR2 SNTAGT. CDR3 region: CASTEGSTPNYGYTF. The CDR3 region has the DNA TGTGCCAGCACTGAGGGCAGCACCCCTAACTATGGCTACACCTTC.

This clone was counted between two and nine times. The V gene is TRBV5-1, the J gene TRBJ1-2, with TRBD1 as a possible D gene (6 bases). CDR1 is SGHRS and CDR2 is YFSETQ in the germline V gene. V shed 4 bases and J shed 4 bases, with 11 bases lying between them. The CDR3 totals 13 residues. In DNA, the CDR3 is TGCGCCAGCAGCCTTACAGGGTCCTATGGCTACACCTTC. It yields the protein CASSLTGSYGYTF.

The CDR3 loop reads CASSIGGVSTEAFF. The CDR3 region has the DNA TGTGCCAGTAGTATAGGTGGAGTGAGCACTGAAGCTTTCTTT. The chain uses TRBV19 and TRBJ1-1; D uncertain. V was clipped by 1 base and J by 4 bases, with 10 bases between them. The CDR3 contains 14 residues. Per the germline V gene, CDR1 is LNHDA and CDR2 is SQIVND (reference sequence). The variable domain in full, completed from reference TRBV19 and TRBJ1-1, reads DGGITQSPKYLFRKEGQNVTLSCEQNLNHDAMYWYRQDPGQGLRLIYYSQIVNDFQKGDIAEGYSVSREKKESFPLTVTSAQKNPTAFYLCASSIGGVSTEAFFGQGTRLTVV.